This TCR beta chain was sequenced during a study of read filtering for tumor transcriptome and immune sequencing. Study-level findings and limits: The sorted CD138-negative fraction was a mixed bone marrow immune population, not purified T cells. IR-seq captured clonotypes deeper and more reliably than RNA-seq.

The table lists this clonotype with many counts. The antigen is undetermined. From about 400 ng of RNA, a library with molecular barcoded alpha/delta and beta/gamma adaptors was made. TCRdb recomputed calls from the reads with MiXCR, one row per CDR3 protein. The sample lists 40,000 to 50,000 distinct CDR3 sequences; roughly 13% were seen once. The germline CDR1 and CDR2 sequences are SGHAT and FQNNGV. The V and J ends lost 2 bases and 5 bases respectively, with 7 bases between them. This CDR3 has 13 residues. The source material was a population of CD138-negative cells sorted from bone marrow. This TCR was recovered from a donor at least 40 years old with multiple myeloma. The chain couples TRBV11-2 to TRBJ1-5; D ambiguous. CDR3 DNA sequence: TGTGCCAGCAGCTTATTTGAGGATCAGCCCCAGCATTTT. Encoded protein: CASSLFEDQPQHF.